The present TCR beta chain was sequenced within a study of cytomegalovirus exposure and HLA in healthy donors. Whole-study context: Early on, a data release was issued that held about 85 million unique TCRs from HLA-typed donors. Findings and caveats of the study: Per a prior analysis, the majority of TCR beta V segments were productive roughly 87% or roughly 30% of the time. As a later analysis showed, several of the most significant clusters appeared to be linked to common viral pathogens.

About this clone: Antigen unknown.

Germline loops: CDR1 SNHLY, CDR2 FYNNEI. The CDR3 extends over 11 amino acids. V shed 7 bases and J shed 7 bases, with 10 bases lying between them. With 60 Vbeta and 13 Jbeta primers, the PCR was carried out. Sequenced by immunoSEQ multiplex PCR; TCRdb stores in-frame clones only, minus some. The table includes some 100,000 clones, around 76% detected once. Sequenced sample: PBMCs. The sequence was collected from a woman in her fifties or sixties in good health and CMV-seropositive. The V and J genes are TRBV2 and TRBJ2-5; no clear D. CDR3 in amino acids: CASMETGTQYF. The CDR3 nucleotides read TGTGCCAGCATGGAGACCGGGACCCAGTACTTC.